Presented here are 16 T cell receptor beta chains from one specimen sequenced in a study of memory CD4+ T cells and cytomegalovirus serostatus. Produced via immunoSEQ multiplex PCR; TCRdb's table is partial and in-frame only. The sample has approximately 61,000 clones, 80% to 85% seen once. The sort gate was single viable CD3+CD4+CD8-CD45RO+ cells for memory CD4+ T cells. Material for sequencing was memory CD4+ T cells from blood. These receptor sequences come from an adult in good health and CMV-seronegative.

The J gene is TRBJ1-1, the V gene TRBV5-6; 9 nucleotides line up with TRBD1. Germline CDR1 is SGHDT and CDR2 is YYEEEE. V was clipped by 4 bases and J by 5 bases; unmatched bases: 3. The CDR3 sequence is 13 residues long. CDR3 amino acids: CASSPDRGTEAFF. The DNA of the CDR3 is TGTGCCAGCAGCCCGGACAGGGGAACTGAAGCTTTCTTT.

The chain recombines TRBV5-1 with TRBJ1-4; 11 bases fit TRBD1. V gave up 4 bases and J gave up 8 bases; unmatched junction bases: 7. Germline CDR1 SGHRS, CDR2 YFSETQ. The CDR3 contains 15 residues. CDR3 DNA: TGCGCCAGCAGCGGGACAGGGGGATGGGAGGAAAAACTGTTTTTT. Translation gives CASSGTGGWEEKLFF.

This rearrangement joins TRBV5-6 to TRBJ2-7; 9 nucleotides line up with TRBD1. This CDR3 region has 15 residues. Germline V CDR1 and CDR2: SGHDT, YYEEEE. V trimming: 4 bases; J trimming: 6 bases; junction bases outside the gene matches: 11. CDR3 residues: CASSPSGTGWFEQYF. CDR3 nucleotides: TGTGCCAGCAGCCCGAGTGGGACAGGGTGGTTCGAGCAGTACTTC.

The chain combines TRBV28 with TRBJ2-7; TRBD2 matches 13 bases. Losses at the gene ends were 2 bases for V and 4 bases for J; bases not matched to a gene: 17. Germline V gives CDR1 MDHEN, CDR2 SYDVKM. There are 20 residues in the CDR3. The chain's CDR3 is CASSLNRGGLAGSQKYEQYF. In nucleotides, the CDR3 is TGTGCCAGCAGTTTAAATCGGGGGGGACTAGCGGGATCCCAAAAGTACGAGCAGTACTTC.

J is TRBJ1-5 and V is TRBV2; no reliable D call. Germline CDR1 is SNHLY and CDR2 is FYNNEI. Deletions cut 7 bases from V and 0 bases from J, with 13 bases between. This CDR3 is built from 15 residues. In DNA form, the CDR3 reads TGTGCCAGCAAAGAGAGCGCATATAGCAATCAGCCCCAGCATTTT. Amino acid sequence: CASKESAYSNQPQHF.

The rearrangement links TRBV6-5 to TRBJ2-5; D call uncertain. TRBJ2-7 explains the end of the DNA better; the J call may be wrong. From germline, CDR1 is MNHEY and CDR2 SVGAGI. The CDR3 has 11 residues. CDR3 in DNA: TGTGCCAGCACCCGAGGATACGAGCAGTACTTC. It yields the protein CASTRGYEQYF.

V usage is TRBV27 and J usage is TRBJ1-1; the D gene is possibly TRBD1 (5 bases). Germline V gene sequence: CDR1 MNHEY, CDR2 SMNVEV (reference sequence). Trimming took off 6 bases at V and 0 bases at J, with 20 bases between the two ends. The CDR3 covers 17 residues. CDR3 DNA: TGTGCCAGCAGCTCCGGGACGGATGTCTCCATGAACACTGAAGCTTTCTTT. Translating gives CASSSGTDVSMNTEAFF.

The V gene is TRBV7-8, the J gene TRBJ1-2, with a possible D match to TRBD1 (5 bases). V was shortened by 5 bases and J by 0 bases, with 10 bases between the two germline ends. This CDR3 spans 14 amino acids. Looked up from germline, CDR1 is SGHVS and CDR2 is FQNEAQ. The CDR3 nucleotides are TGTGCCAGCAGCGTCAGGGTAGCTAACTATGGCTACACCTTC. This gives the protein CASSVRVANYGYTF.

V is TRBV11-2 and J is TRBJ2-7, with D possibly TRBD1 on 6 matching bases. V was clipped by 5 bases and J by 3 bases, with 20 bases between them. This CDR3 contains 16 residues. In germline, CDR1 is SGHAT, CDR2 FQNNGV. CDR3 in DNA: TGTGCCAGCAGCCGCTTAAGTGGGGTACAGGGCTACGAGCAGTACTTC. Protein sequence: CASSRLSGVQGYEQYF.

Here the CDR3 reads CASSLGSGQGFEQFF. CDR3 in DNA: TGTGCCAGCAGCTTGGGTAGCGGACAGGGGTTTGAGCAGTTCTTC. This chain uses TRBV5-4 with TRBJ2-1; 9 nucleotides agree with TRBD1. The CDR3 is made up of 15 amino acids. Per germline, CDR1 SGHNT and CDR2 YYREEE (reference sequence). V was clipped by 0 bases and J by 9 bases; unmatched bases: 7.

The chain uses TRBV5-1 and TRBJ1-2, with no clear D. The CDR3 is 14 residues long. Germline V gives CDR1 SGHRS, CDR2 YFSETQ. The V end was cut by 0 bases, the J end by 7 bases, with 13 bases between. The CDR3 sequence: CASSLAYSAGGYTF. The CDR3 DNA follows: TGCGCCAGCAGCTTGGCCTACAGCGCAGGTGGCTACACCTTC.

The J gene is TRBJ2-3, the V gene TRBV19, with a possible D match to TRBD1 (9 bases). Germline V gene lookup returns CDR1 LNHDA and CDR2 SQIVND (reference sequence). The CDR3 consists of 15 residues. Trimming removed 10 bases from V and 2 bases from J, with 19 bases in between. The CDR3 here is CATGGGTGITDTQYF. DNA of the CDR3: TGTGCCACCGGGGGGGGGACAGGGATCACAGATACGCAGTATTTT. The full variable domain, its missing parts supplied by reference TRBV19 and TRBJ2-3, is DGGITQSPKYLFRKEGQNVTLSCEQNLNHDAMYWYRQDPGQGLRLIYYSQIVNDFQKGDIAEGYSVSREKKESFPLTVTSAQKNPTAFYLCATGGGTGITDTQYFGPGTRLTVL.

The V call is TRBV7-9, the J call TRBJ1-2, with a weak D call TRBD1 (5 bases). This CDR3 contains 15 residues. Germline loops: CDR1 SEHNR, CDR2 FQNEAQ (reference sequence). The ends were cut back, 5 bases at V and 2 bases at J, with 15 bases in the middle. For the CDR3, the DNA is TGTGCCAGCAGCCCCCTCGGAGGGGCAAACTATGGCTACACCTTC. Its translation is CASSPLGGANYGYTF.

The rearrangement links TRBV28 to TRBJ1-5, with a possible D match to TRBD1 (6 bases). CDR1 is MDHEN and CDR2 is SYDVKM in the germline V gene. V lost 6 bases, J lost 11 bases, and 17 bases lay in between. The CDR3 has 13 residues. The CDR3: CASRQGLYTAQHF. The CDR3, as DNA: TGTGCCAGCAGACAGGGACTCTATACGGCCCAGCATTTT.

The chain combines TRBV18 with TRBJ1-2; 8 bases match TRBD1. The CDR3 is 13 residues long. V shed 6 bases, J shed 5 bases, and the junction held 5 bases outside the gene matches. Germline CDR1 is KGHSH and CDR2 is LQKENI. The CDR3 is CASSPDRDYGYTF. In DNA form, the CDR3 reads TGTGCCAGCTCGCCGGACAGGGATTATGGCTACACCTTC.

The V and J genes are TRBV13 and TRBJ1-1; possibly TRBD1 for D (6 bases). V lost 5 bases and J lost 5, with 12 bases in between. The CDR3 sequence is 13 residues long. Germline loops: CDR1 PRHDT, CDR2 FYEKMQ (reference sequence). In nucleotides, the CDR3 is TGTGCCAGCAGCCCGAGGCAGGGGACTGAAGCTTTCTTT. As protein: CASSPRQGTEAFF.